This entry lists 22 T cell receptor beta chains sequenced from one sample in a study of memory CD4+ T cells and cytomegalovirus serostatus (dated by TCRdb to between 2018 and 2021). Library prep was done by the immunoSEQ multiplex PCR assay. Imported from immuneACCESS, the table was reduced by TCRdb to in-frame sequences with V and J called. These copies leave out some clones; in studies compared against another copy, an unresolved V gene accounts for under half, and the cause of the remainder is not known. This sample is represented by 35,000 to 55,000 clones; roughly 80% of them were singletons. The top ten clonotypes cover approximately 1% of the sample. Single viable CD3+CD4+CD8-CD45RO+ cells were sorted as memory CD4+ T cells on a FACSAria II. Sequenced sample: memory CD4+ T cells from blood. Receptor source: an adult in good health and CMV-seronegative.

The gene calls are TRBV5-8 and TRBJ1-3, with D possibly TRBD1 on 6 matching bases. The CDR3 runs 16 residues. Germline V CDR1 and CDR2: SGHTS, YDEGEE. Trimming pared 0 bases from V and 0 bases from J, leaving 10 bases between. The DNA of the CDR3 is TGTGCCAGCAGCTTGGACAGGGTTCTCTCTGGAAACACCATATATTTT. Protein sequence: CASSLDRVLSGNTIYF.

J is TRBJ2-7 and V is TRBV28; D gene ambiguous. From germline, CDR1 is MDHEN and CDR2 SYDVKM. The V end lost 5 bases, the J end lost 2 bases, and 4 bases lay between the germline ends. The CDR3 loop spans 11 amino acids. The CDR3 coding sequence is TGTGCCAGCAGTCGGACCTACGAGCAGTACTTC. This encodes CASSRTYEQYF.

The chain is built from TRBV9 and TRBJ2-3, with D tentatively TRBD1 (6 bases). Germline V gene sequence: CDR1 SGDLS, CDR2 YYNGEE. The CDR3 is made up of 13 amino acids. The V and J ends lost 8 bases and 6 bases respectively, with 16 bases between them. The CDR3 is CASGGRFGDTQYF. DNA of the CDR3: TGTGCCAGTGGGGGCCGTTTTGGGGATACGCAGTATTTT.

The rearrangement joins TRBV11-3 to TRBJ2-2; 11 nucleotides line up with TRBD1. The CDR3 totals 16 residues. V gave up 7 bases and J gave up 3 bases; unmatched junction bases: 7. Germline V gives CDR1 SGHNT, CDR2 YENEEA. CDR3 loop: CASTSGTGGYTGELFF. CDR3 coding DNA: TGTGCCAGCACCAGCGGGACAGGGGGGTACACCGGGGAGCTGTTTTTT.

V and J are TRBV7-3 and TRBJ2-2, with 7 nucleotides matching TRBD1. The CDR3 loop spans 17 amino acids. CDR1 and CDR2 from the germline V gene are SGHTA and FQGTGA. The V and J ends lost 4 bases and 6 bases, in that order; junction bases with no gene match: 14. Written as DNA, the CDR3 is TGTGCCAGCAGCTCCAGGGGGAGCCATCTAGGGGCCGGGGAGCTGTTTTTT. Protein sequence: CASSSRGSHLGAGELFF.

Only a few counts were recorded for this clone. This sequence joins TRBV29-1 and TRBJ1-1; 11 bases are shared with TRBD1. Looked up from germline, CDR1 is SQVTM and CDR2 is ANQGSEA. The CDR3 has 15 amino acids. After removal of 4 bases from V and 0 bases from J, the junction contained 4 bases not matched to a gene. Here the CDR3 reads CSVGGDRGMNTEAFF. The CDR3 nucleotides are TGCAGCGTTGGCGGGGACAGGGGGATGAACACTGAAGCTTTCTTT.

This chain uses TRBV5-5 with TRBJ2-7, with TRBD1 identical over 9 bases. Unmatched junction bases numbered 12, after V lost 0 bases and J lost 8 bases. CDR3 size: 16 residues. Germline CDR1 is SGHKS and CDR2 is YYEKEE (reference sequence). CDR3 DNA sequence: TGTGCCAGCAGCTTGGCCGCGGGACAGGGAACTAGTAAGCAGTACTTC. It yields the protein CASSLAAGQGTSKQYF.

A few counts support this clone. The chain carries TRBV28 and TRBJ2-1; D is undetermined. The germline V gene encodes CDR1 MDHEN and CDR2 SYDVKM. V dropped 4 bases and J dropped 14 bases, with 15 bases sitting between them. The CDR3 length is 12 residues. CDR3 in DNA: TGTGCCAGCAGTTCTACTCAGTTAAGGGAGTTCTTC. It yields the protein CASSSTQLREFF.

The chain has TRBV29-1 and TRBJ1-1; perhaps TRBD1 as D (5 bases). The CDR3 loop spans 13 amino acids. Per the germline V gene, CDR1 is SQVTM and CDR2 is ANQGSEA. V was cut by 3 bases and J by 1 base, with 9 bases left in between. The CDR3 DNA reads as TGCAGCGTTGAGGCAGGGAGGAACACTGAAGCTTTCTTT. This sequence encodes CSVEAGRNTEAFF.

Only one count was recorded for this clone. The chain carries TRBV4-1 and TRBJ2-7, with 9 positions matching TRBD2. The germline V gene has CDR1 MGHRA and CDR2 YSYEKL. This CDR3 contains 16 residues. With 2 bases clipped from V and 2 bases from J, the junction kept 7 bases outside the gene matches. DNA for the CDR3: TGCGCCAGCAGCCAATCTGAGCGGGGGGCCGCCTACGAGCAGTACTTC. Translating it yields CASSQSERGAAYEQYF.

This clone came up a few times. The rearrangement links TRBV5-5 to TRBJ1-3; maybe TRBD1 (5 bases). The length of the CDR3 is 14 residues. The germline gives CDR1 SGHKS, CDR2 YYEKEE (reference sequence). The V end was cut by 0 bases, the J end by 6 bases, with 10 bases between. CDR3 region: CASSLASGTNTIYF. CDR3 nucleotide sequence: TGTGCCAGCAGCTTGGCGTCAGGGACAAACACCATATATTTT. The full variable domain, rest sourced from reference TRBV5-5 and TRBJ1-3, is DAGVTQSPTHLIKTRGQQVTLRCSPISGHKSVSWYQQVLGQGPQFIFQYYEKEERGRGNFPDRFSARQFPNYSSELNVNALLLGDSALYLCASSLASGTNTIYFGEGSWLTVV.

This clone has a handful of counts. The chain joins TRBV2 to TRBJ1-3; weak D call: TRBD1 (5 bases). The germline CDR1 and CDR2 sequences are SNHLY and FYNNEI. CDR3 length: 23 amino acids. V lost 10 bases and J 0 bases, leaving 40 bases between the germline ends. Written as DNA, the CDR3 is TGTGCCATCCTATCCCGGCGGGACTCTGGAAACGGGTCCCGGCGGGACTCTGGAAACACCATATATTTT. Residues: CAILSRRDSGNGSRRDSGNTIYF.

The J gene is TRBJ1-2, the V gene TRBV7-2, with D possibly being TRBD1 (6 bases). The CDR3 has 12 amino acids. Trimming left V 1 base short and J 8 bases short, with 8 bases between. Per the germline V gene, CDR1 is SGHTA and CDR2 is FQGNSA. The CDR3 loop reads CASSLDRGGYTF. The DNA of the CDR3 is TGTGCCAGCAGCTTAGATAGGGGGGGCTACACCTTC.

This chain links TRBV6-5 with TRBJ2-7, with D possibly TRBD2 on 6 matching bases. Germline V gene lookup returns CDR1 MNHEY and CDR2 SVGAGI. The V end lost 7 bases, the J end lost 6 bases, and 16 bases lay between the germline ends. This CDR3 comprises 13 residues. CDR3 amino acids: CASTPAGTGEQYF. CDR3 bases: TGTGCCAGCACCCCTGCGGGGACGGGCGAGCAGTACTTC.

The chain uses TRBV11-1 and TRBJ2-3; TRBD2 matches 12 bases. V dropped 1 base and J dropped 1; count of bases not matched to a gene: 6. Germline lookup yields CDR1 SGHAT and CDR2 FQDESV (reference sequence). The CDR3 is 18 amino acids. The CDR3 DNA reads as TGTGCCAGCAGCTTAGAGAGGCGGACTAGCGGGGGCACAGATACGCAGTATTTT. This codes for CASSLERRTSGGTDTQYF. Based on the CDR3 plus reference TRBV11-1 and TRBJ2-3, the full variable domain is EAEVAQSPRYKITEKSQAVAFWCDPISGHATLYWYRQILGQGPELLVQFQDESVVDDSQLPKDRFSAERLKGVDSTLKIQPAELGDSAMYLCASSLERRTSGGTDTQYFGPGTRLTVL.

CDR3 sequence (DNA): TGCGCCAGCAGCTTGGTGGCGGGAAGCACAGATACGCAGTATTTT. Its translation is CASSLVAGSTDTQYF. The chain has TRBV5-1 and TRBJ2-3; maybe TRBD2 (6 bases). The germline V gene encodes CDR1 SGHRS and CDR2 YFSETQ. The CDR3 runs 15 residues. The ends were cut back, 0 bases at V and 0 bases at J, with 8 bases in the middle.

V usage is TRBV5-1 and J usage is TRBJ1-1, with D perhaps TRBD1 (5 bases). Germline-derived CDR1 and CDR2 are SGHRS and YFSETQ. V was pared by 2 bases and J by 0 bases, with 20 bases between. There are 18 residues in the CDR3. The CDR3 bases are TGCGCCAGCAGCTTCCTCGGGGGTTCGGGCGTAATGAACACTGAAGCTTTCTTT. It translates to CASSFLGGSGVMNTEAFF.

The rearrangement uses TRBV6-5 and TRBJ1-1; no reliable D call. CDR3 length: 13 amino acids. V lost 6 bases, J lost 3 bases, and 11 bases lay in between. Germline-derived CDR1 and CDR2 are MNHEY and SVGAGI. CDR3 in amino acids: CASSQERYTEAFF. CDR3 bases: TGTGCCAGCAGCCAAGAGAGGTACACTGAAGCTTTCTTT.

The chain employs TRBV7-9 and TRBJ2-1; D ambiguous. Trimming removed 4 bases at V and 10 bases at J, with 8 bases between. CDR1 SEHNR and CDR2 FQNEAQ come from the germline V gene (reference sequence). The CDR3 sequence is 11 residues long. CDR3 protein: CASSWSSEQFF. CDR3 DNA: TGTGCCAGCAGCTGGAGCAGCGAGCAGTTCTTC.

In this sample, this clone turned up a few times. The genes are TRBV28 and TRBJ2-5; D is possibly TRBD1 or TRBD2 (6 bases each). The germline V gene has CDR1 MDHEN and CDR2 SYDVKM. The CDR3 has 12 residues. Trimming cost V 11 bases and J 4 bases, with 14 bases left between them. In DNA form, the CDR3 reads TGTGCCGCAGGGGAGGTTGGAGAGACCCAGTACTTC. It encodes CAAGEVGETQYF.

This clone was observed a few times. The rearrangement links TRBV30 to TRBJ1-4; no definite D call. The germline CDR1 and CDR2 sequences are GTSNPN and SVGIG (reference sequence). The ends were cut back, 5 bases at V and 5 bases at J, with 6 bases in the middle. The CDR3 spans 11 residues. The CDR3 is CAWQKNEKLFF. CDR3 in DNA: TGTGCCTGGCAGAAGAATGAAAAACTGTTTTTT.

The rearrangement uses TRBV7-9 and TRBJ2-7; TRBD2 agrees at 9 bases. Germline CDR1 SEHNR, CDR2 FQNEAQ (reference sequence). V lost 3 bases to trimming and J lost 7 bases; unmatched junction nucleotides: 4. The CDR3 totals 13 residues. The CDR3 bases are TGTGCCAGCAGCTTCGGCAGCGGGGGGGAGCAGTACTTC. This encodes CASSFGSGGEQYF.